The entry below gives a single T cell receptor (beta chain) sequence along with its context. Its cognate antigen is unknown. The sample comes from a study of T-cell reconstitution after alpha-beta-depleted transplantation in children. Researchers prepared the TCRbeta library using unique molecular identifiers, the study reports. In TCRdb, the PCR reads were re-called with MiXCR into one record per CDR3 protein. Of approximately 980,000 distinct CDR3 sequences detected, about 26% appear once; the ten largest clones hold roughly 30%. Overall study findings and caveats: Surviving recipient cells, namely T cells and thymic progenitors, were the source of high day-60 TCRbeta diversity in some patients. Expanded graft clones numbering several hundred reportedly gave rise to alpha-beta T cells about two months after transplant. It was newly produced T cells that mostly accounted for T-cell counts and diversity one year after transplant.

Trimming removed 3 bases at V and 4 bases at J, with 17 bases between. Looked up from germline, CDR1 is LGHNA and CDR2 is YNFKEQ. The CDR3 length is 16 residues. The material was PBMCs, mostly from graft donor cells, obtained 360 days after TCRalphabeta/CD19-depleted stem cell transplant. The chain joins TRBV4-2 to TRBJ2-3; D may be TRBD1 or TRBD2 (5 bases each). The sequence was obtained from a boy younger than two who had a stem cell transplant for SCID, so the T cells may come from the graft donor. The CDR3 DNA is TGTGCCAGCAGCCAGGTCGGGACGGCGGGCCCAGATACGCAGTATTTT. Protein sequence: CASSQVGTAGPDTQYF.